The T cell receptor (beta chain) described here comes from a study of T-cell reconstitution after alpha-beta-depleted transplantation in children. It was with unique molecular identifiers that the TCRbeta library was prepared. TCRdb redid the calling of the PCR reads with MiXCR, one entry per CDR3 protein. The data hold about a million distinct CDR3 sequences, with about 29% observed a single time. Deletions cut 6 bases from V and 1 base from J, with 7 bases between. The CDR3 extends over 12 amino acids. This clonotype came up many times. V usage is TRBV12-3 or TRBV12-4 and J usage is TRBJ2-7, with D hard to call. The sequenced sample was PBMCs, mostly from graft donor cells, obtained 360 days after TCRalphabeta/CD19-depleted stem cell transplant. The source of this sequence is a boy under two years old who had a stem cell transplant for SCID, so the T cells may come from the graft donor. CDR3: CASSGPSYEQYF. Here the CDR3 DNA reads TGTGCCAGCAGCGGGCCGTCCTACGAGCAGTACTTC.